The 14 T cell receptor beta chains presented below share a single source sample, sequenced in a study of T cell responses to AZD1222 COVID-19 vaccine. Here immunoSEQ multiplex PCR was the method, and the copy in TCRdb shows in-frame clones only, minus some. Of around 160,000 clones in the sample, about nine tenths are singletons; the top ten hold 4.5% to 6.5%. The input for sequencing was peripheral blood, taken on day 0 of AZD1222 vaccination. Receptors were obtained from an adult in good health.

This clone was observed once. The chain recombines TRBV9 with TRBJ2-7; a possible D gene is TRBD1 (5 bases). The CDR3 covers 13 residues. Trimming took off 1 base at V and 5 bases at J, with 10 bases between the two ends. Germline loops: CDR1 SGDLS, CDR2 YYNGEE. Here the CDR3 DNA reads TGTGCCAGCAGCGTATTGGCAGGGAACGAGCAGTACTTC. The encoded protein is CASSVLAGNEQYF.

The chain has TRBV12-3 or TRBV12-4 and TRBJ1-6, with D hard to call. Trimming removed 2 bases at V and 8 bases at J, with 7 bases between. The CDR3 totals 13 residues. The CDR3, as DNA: TGTGCCAGCAGTTTAAGTCTAGATTCACCCCTCCACTTT. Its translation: CASSLSLDSPLHF.

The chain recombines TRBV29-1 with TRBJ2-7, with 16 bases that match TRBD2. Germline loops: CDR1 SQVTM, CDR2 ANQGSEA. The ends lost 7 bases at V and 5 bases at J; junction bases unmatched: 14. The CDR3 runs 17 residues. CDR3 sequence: CSAGPGTSGRDSHEQYF. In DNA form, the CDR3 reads TGCAGCGCCGGGCCTGGGACTAGCGGGAGGGATTCCCACGAGCAGTACTTC.

The CDR3 loop reads CASSHQNSPLHF. The CDR3 coding sequence is TGTGCCAGCAGCCATCAGAATTCACCCCTCCACTTT. The chain is built from TRBV7-2 and TRBJ1-6; D is ambiguous. Trimming pared 5 bases from V and 7 bases from J, leaving 6 bases between. The CDR3 contains 12 residues. Germline CDR1 reads SGHTA; CDR2 reads FQGNSA.

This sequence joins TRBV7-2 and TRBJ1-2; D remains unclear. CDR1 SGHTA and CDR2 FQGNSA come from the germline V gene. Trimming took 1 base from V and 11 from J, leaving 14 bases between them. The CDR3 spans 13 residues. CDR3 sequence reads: CASSLGTALGYTF. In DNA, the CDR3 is TGTGCCAGCAGCTTAGGGACGGCCCTGGGATACACCTTC. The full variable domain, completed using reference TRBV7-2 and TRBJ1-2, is GAGVSQSPSNKVTEKGKDVELRCDPISGHTALYWYRQSLGQGLEFLIYFQGNSAPDKSGLPSDRFSAERTGGSVSTLTIQRTQQEDSAVYLCASSLGTALGYTFGSGTRLTVV.

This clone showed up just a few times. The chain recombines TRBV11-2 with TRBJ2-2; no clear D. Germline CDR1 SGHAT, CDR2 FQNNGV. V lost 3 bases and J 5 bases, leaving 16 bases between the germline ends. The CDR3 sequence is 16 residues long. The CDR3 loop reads CASSFLVGLGTGELFF. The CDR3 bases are TGTGCCAGCAGCTTCCTGGTGGGCTTGGGGACCGGGGAGCTGTTTTTT.

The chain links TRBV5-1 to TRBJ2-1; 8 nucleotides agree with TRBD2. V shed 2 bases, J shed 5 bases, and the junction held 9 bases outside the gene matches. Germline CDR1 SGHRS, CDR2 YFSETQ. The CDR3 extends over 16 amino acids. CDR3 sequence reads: CASSLLAGKINNEQFF. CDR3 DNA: TGCGCCAGCAGCTTATTAGCGGGGAAAATAAACAATGAGCAGTTCTTC.

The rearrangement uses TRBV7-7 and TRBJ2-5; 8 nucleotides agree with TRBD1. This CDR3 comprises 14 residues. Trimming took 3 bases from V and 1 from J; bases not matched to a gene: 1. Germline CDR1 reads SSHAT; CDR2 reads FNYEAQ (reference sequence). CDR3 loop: CASSFGTGQETQYF. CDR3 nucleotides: TGTGCCAGCAGCTTCGGGACAGGCCAAGAGACCCAGTACTTC. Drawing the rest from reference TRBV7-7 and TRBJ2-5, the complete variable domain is GAGVSQSPRYKVTKRGQDVTLRCDPISSHATLYWYQQALGQGPEFLTYFNYEAQPDKSGLPSDRFSAERPEGSISTLTIQRTEQRDSAMYRCASSFGTGQETQYFGPGTRLLVL.

The CDR3 loop is CASSSMASGGIYEQYF. The CDR3 DNA reads as TGTGCCAGCAGTTCCATGGCTAGCGGGGGCATCTACGAGCAGTACTTC. This chain joins TRBV28 and TRBJ2-7, with 10 bases matching TRBD2. CDR3 length: 16 residues. Trimming removed 4 bases from V and 3 bases from J; junction bases left unmatched: 9. Looked up from germline, CDR1 is MDHEN and CDR2 is SYDVKM. Complete variable domain (other parts from reference TRBV28 and TRBJ2-7): DVKVTQSSRYLVKRTGEKVFLECVQDMDHENMFWYRQDPGLGLRLIYFSYDVKMKEKGDIPEGYSVSREKKERFSLILESASTNQTSMYLCASSSMASGGIYEQYFGPGTRLTVT.

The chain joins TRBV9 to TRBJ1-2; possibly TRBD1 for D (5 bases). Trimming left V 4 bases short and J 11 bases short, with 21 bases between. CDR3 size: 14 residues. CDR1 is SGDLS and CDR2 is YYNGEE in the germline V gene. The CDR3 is CASSPGTGTMVYTF. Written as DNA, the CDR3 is TGTGCCAGCAGCCCCGGGACGGGAACTATGGTGTACACCTTC.

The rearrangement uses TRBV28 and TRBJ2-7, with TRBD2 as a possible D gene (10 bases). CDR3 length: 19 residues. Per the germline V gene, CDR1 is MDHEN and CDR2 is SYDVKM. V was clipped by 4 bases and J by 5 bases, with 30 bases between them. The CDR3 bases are TGTGCCAGCAGTTCGATAAACAGGGGGCTAGCGGGAGTAGGCCACGAGCAGTACTTC. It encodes CASSSINRGLAGVGHEQYF.

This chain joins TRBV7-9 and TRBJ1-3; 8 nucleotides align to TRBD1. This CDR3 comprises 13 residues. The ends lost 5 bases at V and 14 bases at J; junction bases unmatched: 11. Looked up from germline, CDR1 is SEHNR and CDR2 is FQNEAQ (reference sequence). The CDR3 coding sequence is TGTGCCAGCAGCCTTGCCGGACAGGGATTCGTATATTTT. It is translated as CASSLAGQGFVYF.

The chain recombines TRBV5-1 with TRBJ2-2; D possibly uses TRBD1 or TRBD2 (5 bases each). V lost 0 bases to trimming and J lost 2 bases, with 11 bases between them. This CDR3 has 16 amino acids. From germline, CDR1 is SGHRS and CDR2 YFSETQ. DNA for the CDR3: TGCGCCAGCAGCTTGGGGGACCTACCCAACACCGGGGAGCTGTTTTTT. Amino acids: CASSLGDLPNTGELFF.

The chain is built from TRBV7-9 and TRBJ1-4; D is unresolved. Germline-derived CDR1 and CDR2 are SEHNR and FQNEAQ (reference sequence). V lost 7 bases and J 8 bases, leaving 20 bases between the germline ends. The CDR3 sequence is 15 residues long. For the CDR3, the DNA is TGTGCCAGCACCAAAACCGGATCCCCGGGGGAAAAACTGTTTTTT. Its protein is CASTKTGSPGEKLFF.